One and the same sample provided the 29 T cell receptor beta chains below, sequenced in a study of a mutant IDH1 vaccine in newly diagnosed glioma. The time point is: week 35, safety follow-up. One vaccine dose held 300 ug of mutant IDH1 20-mer peptide and came with topical imiquimod. Profiling relied on immunoSEQ multiplex PCR, and the TCRdb table lists in-frame clones only, not all of them. Found here are 58,000 or so clones, roughly nine tenths of them singletons; the top ten hold 1.6%. No antigens are known for them. The sequenced sample was PBMCs, obtained from a glioma patient whose treatment included an IDH1 peptide vaccine. These receptors were taken from a man aged 40-50 years with glioma.

This clone was seen a single time. The chain recombines TRBV4-2 with TRBJ2-7; TRBD2 agrees at 9 bases. Germline CDR1 LGHNA, CDR2 YNFKEQ. Trimming cost V 0 bases and J 1 base; bases outside gene matches: 1. The CDR3 totals 15 residues. The CDR3 bases are TGTGCCAGCAGCCAAGAGGCGGGAGGGTCCTACGAGCAGTACTTC. Its protein product is CASSQEAGGSYEQYF.

The J gene is TRBJ2-7, the V gene TRBV4-3, with TRBD2 matching 9 bases. J lost 5 bases, V lost 4 bases, and 9 bases had no gene match. This CDR3 is built from 15 residues. From germline, CDR1 is LGHNA and CDR2 YSLEER. CDR3 region: CASSRGGGGDDEQYF. The CDR3 DNA reads as TGCGCCAGCAGCCGAGGCGGGGGGGGTGACGACGAGCAGTACTTC.

The chain carries TRBV28 and TRBJ1-1; 7 positions agree with TRBD1. CDR3 length equals 15 residues. Germline assignment: CDR1 MDHEN and CDR2 SYDVKM. After removal of 5 bases from V and 2 bases from J, the junction contained 8 bases not matched to a gene. The CDR3 DNA follows: TGTGCCAGCAGTCTACCCCGGACAGGCAACACTGAAGCTTTCTTT. Its translation is CASSLPRTGNTEAFF.

The chain combines TRBV20-1 with TRBJ2-7; D remains unclear. Trimming removed 6 bases at V and 3 bases at J, with 9 bases between. Germline loops: CDR1 DFQATT, CDR2 SNEGSKA (reference sequence). The CDR3 sequence is 11 residues long. The CDR3 bases are TGCAGTGCAACTCCCGGCTACGAGCAGTACTTC. Its translation is CSATPGYEQYF.

In nucleotides, the CDR3 is TGTGCCAGCAGTAACATAGCGGGCCGCTCCTACGAGCAGTACTTC. Protein sequence: CASSNIAGRSYEQYF. The chain uses TRBV6-6 and TRBJ2-7, with 7 bases identical to TRBD2. The germline V gene has CDR1 MNHNY and CDR2 SVGAGI (reference sequence). The trim removed 5 bases at V and 0 bases at J, leaving 7 bases unmatched. CDR3 length equals 15 residues.

Comment on this clone: This sample also contains other DNA sequences that code for the same CDR3. The chain employs TRBV7-9 and TRBJ1-1; D unclear. Germline V gene data show CDR1 as SEHNR and CDR2 as FQNEAQ (reference sequence). This CDR3 is built from 13 residues. V lost 4 bases and J 1 base, leaving 7 bases between the germline ends. CDR3 DNA: TGTGCCAGCAGCTCCACGCCGAACACTGAAGCTTTCTTT. Translating it yields CASSSTPNTEAFF.

The gene calls are TRBV6-1 and TRBJ2-7; D possibly corresponds to TRBD2 (6 bases). This CDR3 has 15 amino acids. Germline loops: CDR1 MNHNS, CDR2 SASEGT. Deletions cut 7 bases from V and 0 bases from J, with 16 bases between. The CDR3 region has the DNA TGTGCCAGCAAACCAGAGGACGGGAGCTCCTACGAGCAGTACTTC. It yields the protein CASKPEDGSSYEQYF.

The rearrangement uses TRBV7-9 and TRBJ1-2; 8 nucleotides agree with TRBD1. Germline loops: CDR1 SEHNR, CDR2 FQNEAQ (reference sequence). The CDR3 runs to 15 residues. With 6 bases clipped from V and 3 bases from J, the junction kept 9 bases outside the gene matches. The CDR3 spells CASRSSGGNYYGYTF. In DNA form, the CDR3 reads TGTGCCAGCAGATCATCAGGGGGCAATTACTATGGCTACACCTTC.

The genes are TRBV14 and TRBJ2-7, with D unclear. Germline V gives CDR1 SGHDN, CDR2 FVKESK. There are 13 residues in the CDR3. Trimming left V 1 base short and J 7 bases short, with 11 bases between. The CDR3 region is CASSQGTWVEQYF. CDR3 bases: TGTGCCAGCAGCCAAGGTACCTGGGTAGAGCAGTACTTC.

The V gene is TRBV6-6, the J gene TRBJ2-7, with 9 bases that match TRBD2. The trim removed 7 bases at V and 3 bases at J, leaving 7 bases unmatched. There are 14 residues in the CDR3. Germline V lookup: CDR1 MNHNY, CDR2 SVGAGI (reference sequence). The CDR3 reads CASKVAGGRYEQYF. The DNA of the CDR3 is TGTGCCAGCAAAGTGGCGGGAGGGCGCTACGAGCAGTACTTC.

This clone was counted a single time. The CDR3 is CASSASGEQYF. CDR3 nucleotide sequence: TGTGCCAGCAGCGCTAGCGGCGAGCAGTACTTC. The chain recombines TRBV9 with TRBJ2-7, with 7 bases that match TRBD2. The CDR3 has 11 amino acids. With V trimmed by 3 bases and J by 6 bases, 0 bases remained unmatched. Germline values: CDR1 SGDLS, CDR2 YYNGEE.

Only one count was recorded for this clone. The chain carries TRBV7-2 and TRBJ2-5, with D unclear. There are 15 residues in the CDR3. The germline V and J ends were trimmed by 1 base and 5 bases, with 14 bases remaining between them. Germline CDR1 SGHTA, CDR2 FQGNSA. CDR3 DNA sequence: TGTGCCAGCAGCTTAGGCTGGCGAATTGAGGAGACCCAGTACTTC. It specifies CASSLGWRIEETQYF.

The V and J genes are TRBV5-1 and TRBJ1-4; D is possibly TRBD1 (5 bases). The CDR3 spans 17 residues. Trimming left V 3 bases short and J 10 bases short, with 25 bases between. From germline, CDR1 is SGHRS and CDR2 YFSETQ. CDR3 in DNA: TGCGCCAGCAGCTCGAAGGCTGGGGGGGAACCCGGGGGAAAACTGTTTTTT. It specifies CASSSKAGGEPGGKLFF.

The chain is built from TRBV11-2 and TRBJ1-1; D remains ambiguous. The CDR3 contains 13 residues. V dropped 5 bases and J dropped 1 base, with 8 bases sitting between them. Germline CDR1 and CDR2: SGHAT and FQNNGV. The CDR3 protein is CASSLTSNTEAFF. In DNA, the CDR3 is TGTGCCAGCAGCCTTACCTCGAACACTGAAGCTTTCTTT.

The CDR3 reads CASNDRDDTDTQYF. The CDR3 DNA is TGTGCCAGCAACGACCGGGACGACACAGATACGCAGTATTTT. The chain combines TRBV6-5 with TRBJ2-3; either TRBD1 or TRBD2 may supply D (5 bases each). Trimming left V 7 bases short and J 2 bases short, with 13 bases between. The CDR3 runs to 14 residues. From germline, CDR1 is MNHEY and CDR2 SVGAGI.

The chain recombines TRBV7-9 with TRBJ1-1; 8 bases are a match to TRBD1. The germline V gene has CDR1 SEHNR and CDR2 FQNEAQ (reference sequence). The J segment lost 5 bases and the V segment lost 2 bases, leaving 7 bases of the junction unmatched. This CDR3 is built from 15 residues. The CDR3, as DNA: TGTGCCAGCAGCTTATGGACAGGGTGGGGTACTGAAGCTTTCTTT. Translating it yields CASSLWTGWGTEAFF.

This sequence joins TRBV6-5 and TRBJ2-7; TRBD2 is a possible D gene (6 bases). From germline, CDR1 is MNHEY and CDR2 SVGAGI. This CDR3 is built from 13 residues. Trimming left V 7 bases short and J 5 bases short, with 15 bases between. CDR3 residues: CASTGVGGDEQYF. The CDR3 coding sequence is TGTGCCAGCACGGGGGTGGGCGGGGACGAGCAGTACTTC.

The chain has TRBV19 and TRBJ1-1; D unresolved. The CDR3 is 14 amino acids. The V gene lost 3 bases and the J gene lost 4 bases, with 12 bases spanning the gap. In germline, CDR1 is LNHDA, CDR2 SQIVND (reference sequence). The CDR3 nucleotides read TGTGCCAGTAGTATCCAAGGCGGGGTCACTGAAGCTTTCTTT. Its protein product is CASSIQGGVTEAFF.

The chain combines TRBV11-1 with TRBJ2-2; no definite D call. Per the germline V gene, CDR1 is SGHAT and CDR2 is FQDESV (reference sequence). The CDR3 spans 17 residues. Trimming removed 5 bases at V and 3 bases at J, with 19 bases between. The CDR3 nucleotides are TGTGCCAGCAGCCCCTCCCTCGGGCAGACCCACACCGGGGAGCTGTTTTTT. Protein product: CASSPSLGQTHTGELFF.

J is TRBJ2-1 and V is TRBV7-8; no clear D. The CDR3 length is 14 residues. CDR1 is SGHVS, CDR2 FQNEAQ, per germline. Trimming stripped 4 bases from V and 13 bases from J, with 20 bases between. The DNA for the CDR3 is TGTGCCAGCAGCTCGCCTAATTCGATAGTAAAACAGTTCTTC. Amino acid sequence: CASSSPNSIVKQFF.

In its sample, this clone was seen a few times. The rearrangement links TRBV5-1 to TRBJ1-1; D uncertain. The CDR3 covers 13 residues. Germline loops: CDR1 SGHRS, CDR2 YFSETQ. V lost 0 bases and J 0 bases, leaving 3 bases between the germline ends. CDR3 sequence: CASSLGMNTEAFF. The CDR3 coding sequence is TGCGCCAGCAGCTTGGGGATGAACACTGAAGCTTTCTTT.

This chain links TRBV19 with TRBJ2-2, with D possibly TRBD2 on 6 matching bases. V was shortened by 5 bases and J by 6 bases, with 16 bases between the two germline ends. This CDR3 spans 15 amino acids. Germline CDR1 is LNHDA and CDR2 is SQIVND (reference sequence). CDR3 sequence: CASSFGRTNAGELFF. The CDR3 DNA sequence: TGTGCCAGTAGTTTTGGGAGGACTAATGCCGGGGAGCTGTTTTTT.

This CDR3 is CASSYSWANTEAFF. The CDR3 region has the DNA TGTGCCAGCAGTTACTCATGGGCGAACACTGAAGCTTTCTTT. The V gene is TRBV6-5, the J gene TRBJ1-1; no reliable D call. Germline-derived CDR1 and CDR2 are MNHEY and SVGAGI. The length of the CDR3 is 14 residues. V was shortened by 0 bases and J by 1 base, with 6 bases between the two germline ends.

The rearrangement joins TRBV27 to TRBJ1-4, with D maybe TRBD1 (5 bases). Trimming shortened V by 10 bases and J by 5 bases, and 17 bases separated the two germline ends. The CDR3 extends over 14 amino acids. From germline, CDR1 is MNHEY and CDR2 SMNVEV (reference sequence). The CDR3: CAIGRGAGNEKLFF. CDR3 DNA sequence: TGTGCCATCGGAAGGGGCGCGGGAAATGAAAAACTGTTTTTT.

This clone came up once. CDR3 coding DNA: TGCAGTGCCAATGGCTACACCTTC. Translating gives CSANGYTF. This chain links TRBV20-1 with TRBJ1-2, with unresolved D. The CDR3 covers 8 residues. CDR1 DFQATT and CDR2 SNEGSKA come from the germline V gene (reference sequence). The V gene lost 6 bases and the J gene lost 6 bases, with 2 bases spanning the gap.

This clone has only one observation. The gene calls are TRBV4-3 and TRBJ2-1; D possibly corresponds to TRBD2 (6 bases). V was clipped by 5 bases and J by 8 bases, with 19 bases between them. CDR3 length: 15 residues. Germline assignment: CDR1 LGHNA and CDR2 YSLEER. DNA of the CDR3: TGCGCCAGCAGCTTAACTAGGAGGGAGTTCGATGAGCAGTTCTTC. Translating it yields CASSLTRREFDEQFF.

This chain links TRBV12-5 with TRBJ2-7, with D maybe TRBD1 (6 bases). CDR3 size: 18 residues. Between the trimmed V and J ends, which lost 0 bases and 1 base, there was a span of 19 bases. Per the germline V gene, CDR1 is LGHNT and CDR2 is FRNRAP. CDR3 sequence (DNA): TGTGCTAGTGGTTTGGTAGTAGGACGGCTGGGGGCATCCTACGAGCAGTACTTC. Encoded protein: CASGLVVGRLGASYEQYF.

For the CDR3, the DNA is TGTGCCAGCAGTTACTTGAAGGAGAGCGAGCAGTACTTC. Encoded protein: CASSYLKESEQYF. The chain has TRBV6-6 and TRBJ2-7, with unresolved D. Trimming pared 1 base from V and 6 bases from J, leaving 10 bases between. The CDR3 is 13 residues long. Germline CDR1 is MNHNY and CDR2 is SVGAGI (reference sequence).

This clone was seen more than once but under ten times. This chain connects TRBV10-3 to TRBJ2-7; D gene ambiguous. Germline V gene data show CDR1 as ENHRY and CDR2 as SYGVKD. The CDR3 spans 14 residues. V lost 3 bases and J lost 0, with 9 bases in between. CDR3 region: CAISENTLSYEQYF. The CDR3 nucleotides are TGTGCCATCAGTGAAAATACACTCTCCTACGAGCAGTACTTC.